What follows describes a single T cell receptor beta chain. No antigen is known for it. The sample is drawn from a study of identifying expanded T cells in peripheral blood. Study observations and caveats: Technical replicates showed approximately 1.2 changed clones; roughly two weeks approximately 16; four weeks 19. Clone count variance between approximately two-week samples rose with total template count.

During the collection period, no donor immune events like infections were recorded. The CDR3 sequence is 14 residues long. CDR1 and CDR2 from the germline V gene are SNHLY and FYNNEI. V lost 11 bases, J lost 8 bases, and 16 bases stayed unmatched. Generated by immunoSEQ multiplex PCR, the TCRdb table keeps only in-frame clones and is missing some. The data show more than 90,000 clones, 70% to 90% seen once. Sequenced: blood. The sequence came from a person aged 18 to 75 in good health. The genes are TRBV2 and TRBJ1-1, with 8 bases lining up with TRBD1. In nucleotides, the CDR3 is TGTGCCGCGCCGCTAGGACAGGGAGAAGCAGAAGCTTTCTTT. This codes for CAAPLGQGEAEAFF.